These 27 T cell receptor beta chains were sequenced from one sample in a study of blood T cell repertoires in COVID-19. Sequencing used immunoSEQ multiplex PCR; TCRdb keeps in-frame clones, though not all of them. Among over 150,000 clones, roughly nine tenths were seen once, and the ten largest hold 0.55%. Sequencing was performed on peripheral blood. The receptors shown here come from a man aged 45-65 years with acute or convalescent COVID-19.

The CDR3 region is CATRKTSGKYEQYF. The CDR3 region has the DNA TGTGCCACCAGAAAGACTAGCGGGAAGTACGAGCAGTACTTC. This rearrangement joins TRBV15 to TRBJ2-7, with 11 nucleotides matching TRBD2. V was pared by 6 bases and J by 4 bases, with 5 bases of the junction left unmatched. Germline lookup yields CDR1 LNHNV and CDR2 YYDKDF (reference sequence). The CDR3 is made up of 14 amino acids.

V gene TRBV11-2 combines with J gene TRBJ1-5, with 7 bases lining up with TRBD1. V lost 3 bases to trimming and J lost 6 bases; unmatched junction nucleotides: 2. CDR1 is SGHAT, CDR2 FQNNGV, per germline. The CDR3 has 13 amino acids. CDR3 DNA: TGTGCCAGCAGCTTGGCAGGGGGTCAGCCCCAGCATTTT. This translates into CASSLAGGQPQHF. The entire variable domain, with the rest obtained from reference TRBV11-2 and TRBJ1-5, is as follows: EAGVAQSPRYKIIEKRQSVAFWCNPISGHATLYWYQQILGQGPKLLIQFQNNGVVDDSQLPKDRFSAERLKGVDSTLKIQPAKLEDSAVYLCASSLAGGQPQHFGDGTRLSIL.

The chain is built from TRBV10-3 and TRBJ2-7; the D gene is possibly TRBD2 (5 bases). From germline, CDR1 is ENHRY and CDR2 SYGVKD. This CDR3 is 17 amino acids long. Trimming pared 2 bases from V and 1 base from J, leaving 18 bases between. The CDR3 sequence: CAISEAGIGEGSYEQYV. In nucleotides, the CDR3 is TGTGCCATCAGTGAGGCCGGGATTGGCGAGGGTTCCTACGAGCAGTACGTC.

This chain connects TRBV18 to TRBJ2-4; weak D call: TRBD2 (5 bases). CDR3 size: 14 residues. Germline V gene data show CDR1 as KGHSH and CDR2 as LQKENI. Trimming took 2 bases from V and 7 from J, leaving 12 bases between them. CDR3 sequence: CASSPVGGLNIQYF. The DNA for the CDR3 is TGTGCCAGCTCACCAGTCGGAGGCCTGAACATTCAGTACTTC.

V gene TRBV11-2 combines with J gene TRBJ2-1, with 11 bases fitting TRBD2. The CDR3 length is 16 residues. The V gene's germline CDR1 is SGHAT and CDR2 FQNNGV. J was trimmed by 5 bases and V by 5 bases; bases with no gene match: 8. CDR3 nucleotide sequence: TGTGCCAGCAGCACTCGGACTAGCGGGCGGGACAATGAGCAGTTCTTC. Its protein is CASSTRTSGRDNEQFF.

The chain couples TRBV28 to TRBJ2-3; 9 bases agree with TRBD2. CDR3 length equals 16 residues. Germline V gives CDR1 MDHEN, CDR2 SYDVKM. V gave up 5 bases and J gave up 7 bases; unmatched junction bases: 13. CDR3 nucleotide sequence: TGTGCCAGCAGTCCTACACCGAGCGGGGGGACCAATACGCAGTATTTT. It codes for CASSPTPSGGTNTQYF. The full variable domain, rest sourced from reference TRBV28 and TRBJ2-3, is DVKVTQSSRYLVKRTGEKVFLECVQDMDHENMFWYRQDPGLGLRLIYFSYDVKMKEKGDIPEGYSVSREKKERFSLILESASTNQTSMYLCASSPTPSGGTNTQYFGPGTRLTVL.

The table lists this clone with a count of one. The V call is TRBV7-2, the J call TRBJ1-6; 7 bases line up with TRBD1. This CDR3 contains 14 residues. Germline lookup yields CDR1 SGHTA and CDR2 FQGNSA. V was pared by 7 bases and J by 13 bases, with 13 bases of the junction left unmatched. The CDR3, as DNA: TGTGCCAGCACCCTGGACAGGTTGGAACGTCCCCTCCACTTT. Amino acids: CASTLDRLERPLHF.

The gene calls are TRBV28 and TRBJ2-7, with 9 bases matching TRBD1. The germline V gene encodes CDR1 MDHEN and CDR2 SYDVKM. The CDR3 has 15 residues. Trimming took 4 bases from V and 6 from J; bases not matched to a gene: 10. The CDR3 nucleotides read TGTGCCAGCAGTTCCTCCGGGACAGGGAATGGCGAGCAGTACGTC. It translates to CASSSSGTGNGEQYV.

The chain is built from TRBV4-3 and TRBJ2-1; 10 nucleotides agree with TRBD2. The germline gives CDR1 LGHNA, CDR2 YSLEER. V gave up 4 bases and J gave up 4 bases; unmatched junction bases: 7. This CDR3 spans 16 amino acids. CDR3 in amino acids: CASSLIAGGPYNEQFF. The CDR3, as DNA: TGCGCCAGCAGCCTCATAGCGGGGGGACCTTACAATGAGCAGTTCTTC.

The genes are TRBV2 and TRBJ1-1, with 10 bases matching TRBD1. Germline V gene sequence: CDR1 SNHLY, CDR2 FYNNEI. V lost 10 bases to trimming and J lost 3 bases; unmatched junction nucleotides: 11. The CDR3 length is 15 residues. DNA of the CDR3: TGTGCCACCCCGGGACAGGGGTCTTTGGACACTGAAGCTTTCTTT. This gives the protein CATPGQGSLDTEAFF.

The chain links TRBV25-1 to TRBJ2-3, with 12 bases aligning to TRBD1. V lost 3 bases, J lost 6 bases, and 4 bases stayed unmatched. CDR1 MGHDK and CDR2 SYGVNS come from the germline V gene. The length of the CDR3 is 15 residues. CDR3 nucleotide sequence: TGTGCCAGCAGTGAGGGACAGGGGGCGGGGGATACGCAGTATTTT. Protein: CASSEGQGAGDTQYF.

This sequence joins TRBV6-2 or TRBV6-3 and TRBJ2-7; tentative D call: TRBD1 (7 bases). The CDR3 spans 15 residues. Germline values: CDR1 MNHEY, CDR2 SVGEGT. The V end was cut by 3 bases, the J end by 1 base, with 13 bases between. CDR3 bases: TGTGCCAGCAGTTATGGAGGGGGCTGGTCCTACGAGCAGTACGTC. Its translation: CASSYGGGWSYEQYV.

The chain combines TRBV7-2 with TRBJ1-4; D ambiguous. The CDR3 extends over 13 amino acids. Per the germline V gene, CDR1 is SGHTA and CDR2 is FQGNSA. The ends were cut back, 1 base at V and 6 bases at J, with 6 bases in the middle. The CDR3 nucleotides read TGTGCCAGCAGCTTAGGCAGGCATGAAAAACTGTTTTTT. Translated, it gives CASSLGRHEKLFF.

The chain uses TRBV5-6 and TRBJ2-7; TRBD1 agrees at 8 bases. Trimming at V came to 0 bases and at J to 4 bases, leaving 6 bases not matched to a gene. Germline CDR1 SGHDT, CDR2 YYEEEE. The CDR3 has 15 residues. CDR3 protein: CASSLGTGNGYEQYF. Here the CDR3 DNA reads TGTGCCAGCAGCTTGGGGACAGGGAATGGATACGAGCAGTACTTC.

This chain joins TRBV6-2 or TRBV6-3 and TRBJ1-2; 7 positions agree with TRBD1. V lost 5 bases, J lost 4 bases, and 13 bases stayed unmatched. Germline assignment: CDR1 MNHEY and CDR2 SVGEGT. There are 16 residues in the CDR3. The CDR3 DNA is TGTGCCAGCAGTAAATCGGACAGGACGGTAGGCTATGGCTACACCTTC. Its translation is CASSKSDRTVGYGYTF.

V and J are TRBV19 and TRBJ2-1; TRBD2 agrees at 7 bases. J lost 6 bases, V lost 6 bases, and 2 bases had no gene match. Germline assignment: CDR1 LNHDA and CDR2 SQIVND (reference sequence). This CDR3 spans 12 amino acids. The DNA for the CDR3 is TGTGCCAGTAGGTGGGGGGGCAATGAGCAGTTCTTC. This translates into CASRWGGNEQFF.

The J gene is TRBJ1-1, the V gene TRBV5-1; possible D gene TRBD1, 6 bases. The CDR3 consists of 15 residues. The V gene's germline CDR1 is SGHRS and CDR2 YFSETQ. The V end lost 2 bases, the J end lost 0 bases, and 11 bases lay between the germline ends. For the CDR3, the DNA is TGCGCCAGCAGCTTCCTGGACAGTTTGAACACTGAAGCTTTCTTT. This encodes CASSFLDSLNTEAFF.

The chain links TRBV4-1 to TRBJ1-2, with TRBD1 identical over 9 bases. The germline CDR1 and CDR2 sequences are MGHRA and YSYEKL. J lost 7 bases, V lost 1 base, and 4 bases had no gene match. The length of the CDR3 is 14 residues. The CDR3 nucleotides are TGCGCCAGCAGCCAAGTACAGGGGGCACGTGGCTACACCTTC. Residues: CASSQVQGARGYTF.

The J gene is TRBJ1-6, the V gene TRBV6-5, with 7 nucleotides matching TRBD1. The ends lost 2 bases at V and 6 bases at J; junction bases unmatched: 7. The CDR3 has 16 residues. CDR1 and CDR2 (germline): MNHEY, SVGAGI. The chain's CDR3 is CASSYGTAWSNSPLHF. For the CDR3, the DNA is TGTGCCAGCAGTTACGGGACAGCTTGGAGTAATTCACCCCTCCACTTT.

The chain is built from TRBV28 and TRBJ1-5; possibly TRBD1 for D (6 bases). Looked up from germline, CDR1 is MDHEN and CDR2 is SYDVKM. V was pared by 6 bases and J by 5 bases, with 11 bases between. The CDR3 consists of 13 residues. The CDR3 DNA follows: TGTGCCAGCAGGGAGACAGGTTATCAGCCCCAGCATTTT. It translates to CASRETGYQPQHF.

This rearrangement joins TRBV4-3 to TRBJ2-2; D ambiguous. CDR1 and CDR2 (germline): LGHNA, YSLEER. This CDR3 contains 13 residues. Trimming pared 0 bases from V and 7 bases from J, leaving 6 bases between. The CDR3 region has the DNA TGCGCCAGCAGCCAAGAATCAAACGGGGAGCTGTTTTTT. As protein: CASSQESNGELFF.

The chain has TRBV2 and TRBJ2-2; 7 bases line up with TRBD2. The V segment lost 7 bases and the J segment 2 bases; nucleotides outside the gene matches: 4. The CDR3 runs to 14 residues. Germline V CDR1 and CDR2: SNHLY, FYNNEI. The CDR3, as DNA: TGTGCCAGCAAAGCGGGACCTAACACCGGGGAGCTGTTTTTT. Its protein product is CASKAGPNTGELFF. Supplemented by reference TRBV2 and TRBJ2-2, the full variable domain reads EPEVTQTPSHQVTQMGQEVILRCVPISNHLYFYWYRQILGQKVEFLVSFYNNEISEKSEIFDDQFSVERPDGSNFTLKIRSTKLEDSAMYFCASKAGPNTGELFFGEGSRLTVL.

J is TRBJ2-2 and V is TRBV3-1 (or the pseudogene TRBV3-2); D possibly corresponds to TRBD2 (6 bases). The CDR3 has 15 amino acids. CDR1 LGHDT and CDR2 YNNKEL come from the germline V gene (reference sequence). V shed 5 bases and J shed 4 bases, with 14 bases lying between them. DNA of the CDR3: TGTGCCAGCAGCGAAGGGACTCTAAGCACCGGGGAGCTGTTTTTT. Its translation is CASSEGTLSTGELFF.

About this clone itself: The same CDR3 also results from other DNA sequences found in this sample. V usage is TRBV5-1 and J usage is TRBJ1-5, with 9 bases aligning to TRBD1. Trimming cost V 4 bases and J 7 bases; bases outside gene matches: 6. Germline-derived CDR1 and CDR2 are SGHRS and YFSETQ. The CDR3 totals 14 residues. In DNA form, the CDR3 reads TGCGCCAGCAGCCCCGGGACAGGGTACCAGCCCCAGCATTTT. As protein: CASSPGTGYQPQHF.

This clone was seen only once. The chain has TRBV14 and TRBJ2-1; 9 bases line up with TRBD2. Germline values: CDR1 SGHDN, CDR2 FVKESK. After removal of 0 bases from V and 4 bases from J, the junction contained 7 bases not matched to a gene. The CDR3 is made up of 17 amino acids. In nucleotides, the CDR3 is TGTGCCAGCAGCCAAGATTGGGGGACTAGCTTTTACAATGAGCAGTTCTTC. Protein sequence: CASSQDWGTSFYNEQFF.

This chain uses TRBV7-3 with TRBJ2-2, with 7 bases fitting TRBD2. There are 13 residues in the CDR3. Germline V gene data show CDR1 as SGHTA and CDR2 as FQGTGA. V was pared by 4 bases and J by 6 bases, with 2 bases of the junction left unmatched. The chain's CDR3 is CASSSGLAGELFF. DNA for the CDR3: TGTGCCAGCAGCTCCGGACTAGCCGGGGAGCTGTTTTTT.

This chain joins TRBV19 and TRBJ2-5; TRBD2 might be the D (5 bases). The germline V gene encodes CDR1 LNHDA and CDR2 SQIVND (reference sequence). V was shortened by 5 bases and J by 3 bases, with 13 bases between the two germline ends. The CDR3 has 14 amino acids. The chain's CDR3 is CASSPDSAEETQYF. In DNA form, the CDR3 reads TGTGCCAGTAGTCCCGATTCAGCGGAAGAGACCCAGTACTTC.